These T cell receptor beta chains were read from a single sample in a study of tumor-infiltrating lymphocytes in localized non-small cell lung cancer. Repertoires were generated with immunoSEQ multiplex PCR, while TCRdb's copy carries only in-frame clones and drops some. Among about 12,000 clones listed, about 66% were seen once. Material for sequencing was lung tumor tissue. The receptors shown here come from a human donor with non-small cell lung cancer. The CDR3 runs from the conserved cysteine through the conserved F or W. A D gene is named only where the DNA matches it firmly. Size values are once, few and many counts, or a class for expanded clones, and some rows have none.

>TRBV6-5|NA|NA|TRBJ1-6
CASRPHPDSPLHF
TGTGCCAGCAGACCGCACCCAGATTCACCCCTCCACTTT
>TRBV5-5|NA|NA|TRBJ2-3
CASSLVGDTQYF
TGTGCCAGCAGCTTGGTAGGGGATACGCAGTATTTT
>TRBV18|TRBD1|NA|TRBJ1-5
CASSPGTGGVQPQHF
TGTGCCAGCTCACCAGGGACAGGGGGCGTTCAGCCCCAGCATTTT
>TRBV20-1|NA|NA|TRBJ2-5
CSGTQETQYF
TGCAGTGGGACCCAAGAGACCCAGTACTTC
>TRBV5-1|TRBD1|few|TRBJ1-2
CASSFTGEGYTF
TGCGCCAGCAGCTTCACAGGGGAGGGCTACACCTTC
>TRBV6-5|NA|few|TRBJ2-7
CASSLMVGVSYEQYF
TGTGCCAGCAGCCTCATGGTGGGAGTCTCCTACGAGCAGTACTTC
>TRBV30|NA|NA|TRBJ1-1
CAWSGWGTEAFF
TGTGCCTGGAGTGGGTGGGGGACTGAAGCTTTCTTT
>TRBV7-8|NA|once|TRBJ2-5
CASSLDELQETQYF
TGTGCCAGCAGCTTAGATGAGCTACAAGAGACCCAGTACTTC
>TRBV7-9|NA|NA|TRBJ2-1
CASSLAGSINNEQFF
TGTGCCAGCAGCTTGGCGGGGTCTATCAACAATGAGCAGTTCTTC
>TRBV5-4|TRBD2|NA|TRBJ2-1
CASSLKRGKDEQFF
TGTGCCAGCAGCTTAAAGCGGGGGAAAGATGAGCAGTTCTTC
>TRBV5-5|NA|NA|TRBJ2-7
CASSLTLSYEQYF
TGTGCCAGCAGCTTGACTCTCTCCTACGAGCAGTACTTC
>TRBV5-1|TRBD1|NA|TRBJ2-2
CASSLASGTVLTGELFF
TGCGCCAGCAGCTTGGCTTCCGGGACAGTCCTCACCGGGGAGCTGTTTTTT
>TRBV7-9|NA|medium-sized|TRBJ1-5
CASSPHPSPGKKSQPQHF
TGTGCCAGCAGCCCTCACCCATCCCCGGGAAAGAAAAGTCAGCCCCAGCATTTT
>TRBV6-5|NA|NA|TRBJ1-2
CASNPLMGGRGYTF
TGTGCCAGCAACCCTCTCATGGGGGGACGTGGCTACACCTTC
>TRBV5-1|NA|NA|TRBJ2-7
CASSLREPPGEQYF
TGCGCCAGCAGCTTGCGGGAACCACCTGGAGAGCAGTACTTC
>TRBV6-5|NA|NA|TRBJ1-5
CASSLDSNQPQHF
TGTGCCAGCAGCCTGGATAGCAATCAGCCCCAGCATTTT
>TRBV5-1|NA|few|TRBJ1-1
CASSLEWVNTEAFF
TGCGCCAGCAGCTTGGAATGGGTGAACACTGAAGCTTTCTTT
>TRBV10-2|NA|NA|TRBJ1-2
CASSESAGAGYGYTF
TGCGCCAGCAGTGAGTCGGCGGGGGCGGGCTATGGCTACACCTTC
>TRBV7-2|NA|NA|TRBJ2-7
CASSLDYEQYF
TGTGCCAGCAGCTTAGACTACGAGCAGTACTTC
>TRBV5-1|NA|NA|TRBJ2-1
CASSENTNEQFF
TGCGCCAGCAGCGAGAATACCAATGAGCAGTTCTTC
>TRBV2|TRBD2|NA|TRBJ2-7
CASRRGASGSSYEQYF
TGTGCCAGCAGGCGGGGAGCTAGCGGGAGCTCCTACGAGCAGTACTTC
>TRBV4-2|NA|NA|TRBJ1-6
CASSQRGDSPLHF
TGTGCCAGCAGCCAAAGAGGGGATTCACCCCTCCACTTT
>TRBV2|NA|few|TRBJ2-7
CASSEGPFGEQYF
TGTGCCAGCAGTGAAGGACCATTCGGGGAGCAGTACTTC
>TRBV7-2|NA|NA|TRBJ2-5
CASSRIETQYF
TGTGCCAGCAGCCGAATTGAGACCCAGTACTTC
>TRBV4-2|TRBD2|NA|TRBJ2-3
CASSKGAGSTDTQYF
TGTGCCAGCAGCAAGGGAGCGGGAAGCACAGATACGCAGTATTTT
>TRBV2|TRBD1|few|TRBJ2-1
CASSADRYNEQFF
TGTGCCAGCAGTGCGGACAGGTACAATGAGCAGTTCTTC
>TRBV5-4|TRBD1|medium-sized|TRBJ2-7
CASSLPGQGFHEQYF
TGTGCCAGCAGCCTTCCGGGACAGGGGTTCCACGAGCAGTACTTC
>TRBV5-1|TRBD1|NA|TRBJ1-1
CASSLADRGGTEAFF
TGCGCCAGCAGCTTGGCCGACAGGGGAGGTACTGAAGCTTTCTTT
>TRBV6-5|NA|NA|TRBJ2-3
CASSLRDTQYF
TGTGCCAGCAGTCTGCGGGATACGCAGTATTTT
>TRBV5-4|NA|NA|TRBJ2-6
CASSLAGAGANVLTF
TGTGCCAGCAGCTTGGCGGGGGCTGGGGCCAACGTCCTGACTTTC
>TRBV18|NA|NA|TRBJ2-2
CASSTTTTGELFF
TGTGCCAGCTCCACCACCACCACCGGGGAGCTGTTTTTT
>TRBV5-1|NA|NA|TRBJ2-1
CASSLGPGANEQFF
TGCGCCAGCAGCTTGGGACCTGGGGCCAATGAGCAGTTCTTC
>TRBV30|NA|NA|TRBJ2-4
CAWSDYGDNIQYF
TGTGCCTGGAGTGATTATGGGGATAACATTCAGTACTTC
>TRBV7-9|NA|NA|TRBJ2-3
CASSLGRGRGGPDTQYF
TGTGCCAGCAGCTTAGGGCGGGGCCGAGGGGGCCCAGATACGCAGTATTTT
>TRBV18|TRBD1|NA|TRBJ1-5
CASSRADRGSNQPQHF
TGTGCCAGCTCACGCGCCGACAGGGGAAGCAATCAGCCCCAGCATTTT
>TRBV18|NA|NA|TRBJ1-3
CASSPVRDGNTIYF
TGTGCCAGCTCCCCTGTCAGGGATGGAAACACCATATATTTT
>TRBV2|NA|few|TRBJ1-3
CASSDSREGNTIYF
TGTGCCAGCAGTGACTCCAGGGAGGGAAACACCATATATTTT
>TRBV29-1|NA|NA|TRBJ2-5
CSVEVREETQYF
TGCAGCGTTGAAGTCAGGGAAGAGACCCAGTACTTC